This passage covers 9 T cell receptor beta chains from one sample sequenced in a study of Ad26.COV2.S vaccination and SARS-CoV-2 variants. Treatment: roughly 19 received Ad26.COV2.S at low or high dose, single or two shots; about 5 received placebo; per-sample allocation not given. Day 63 after the first injection of vaccine or placebo was the sampling time. Clones were read by immunoSEQ multiplex PCR, and TCRdb kept only the in-frame ones, dropping some. The sample consists of about 350,000 clones, less than 90% of them appearing once. Sequencing was performed on peripheral blood, taken in a trial of Ad26.COV2.S vaccine versus placebo. These receptors originate from a person between 18 and 65 years old who received the Ad26.COV2.S COVID-19 vaccine or a placebo.

The chain links TRBV29-1 to TRBJ1-1; no clear D gene. The CDR3 contains 11 residues. Trimming took 4 bases from V and 11 from J, leaving 14 bases between them. Germline V gene sequence: CDR1 SQVTM, CDR2 ANQGSEA. CDR3 protein: CSVGYGNRAFF. CDR3 DNA: TGCAGCGTTGGATACGGGAATAGGGCTTTCTTT.

The genes are TRBV10-3 and TRBJ2-7; D uncertain. Germline assignment: CDR1 ENHRY and CDR2 SYGVKD. V was trimmed by 7 bases and J by 1 base, leaving 14 bases between them. The CDR3 contains 14 residues. CDR3 protein: CAITDTLLSYEQYF. DNA for the CDR3: TGTGCCATCACCGACACCCTACTATCCTACGAGCAGTACTTC.

The chain has TRBV18 and TRBJ2-3; D remains ambiguous. Trimming removed 3 bases at V and 0 bases at J, with 10 bases between. This CDR3 has 15 residues. The germline V gene has CDR1 KGHSH and CDR2 LQKENI. The CDR3 here is CASSPSWSSTDTQYF. The CDR3 DNA sequence: TGTGCCAGCTCACCGTCCTGGAGTAGCACAGATACGCAGTATTTT.

Only one count was recorded for this clone. The chain combines TRBV5-6 with TRBJ2-7, with D unresolved. The CDR3 sequence is 13 residues long. V gave up 0 bases and J gave up 6 bases, with 10 bases separating them. Per germline, CDR1 SGHDT and CDR2 YYEEEE. The CDR3 sequence is CASSLVRAPEQYF. For the CDR3, the DNA is TGTGCCAGCAGCTTGGTCAGAGCCCCCGAGCAGTACTTC.

The V call is TRBV4-3, the J call TRBJ1-1; D is uncertain. This CDR3 contains 15 residues. Germline CDR1 LGHNA, CDR2 YSLEER. The V end lost 3 bases, the J end lost 1 base, and 12 bases lay between the germline ends. DNA for the CDR3: TGCGCCAGCAGCCAGCGGACGACTCGGAACACTGAAGCTTTCTTT. Translating it yields CASSQRTTRNTEAFF.

This chain joins TRBV15 and TRBJ1-4, with 7 bases lining up with TRBD1. Germline assignment: CDR1 LNHNV and CDR2 YYDKDF (reference sequence). This CDR3 comprises 16 residues. Trimming at V came to 0 bases and at J to 6 bases, leaving 7 bases not matched to a gene. The CDR3 coding sequence is TGTGCCACCAGCAGAGATGAGGCAGGGGGTTATGAAAAACTGTTTTTT. It encodes CATSRDEAGGYEKLFF.

The chain couples TRBV6-5 to TRBJ1-1, with TRBD1 as a possible D gene (6 bases). Trimming removed 8 bases from V and 2 bases from J, with 15 bases in between. The V gene's germline CDR1 is MNHEY and CDR2 SVGAGI. The CDR3 is 14 amino acids. CDR3 nucleotide sequence: TGTGCCAGCTCGCTCCGGGGGCCTAACACTGAAGCTTTCTTT. The encoded protein is CASSLRGPNTEAFF.

This sequence joins TRBV5-1 and TRBJ1-4; D is perhaps TRBD1 (5 bases). CDR1 is SGHRS, CDR2 YFSETQ, per germline. CDR3 length equals 15 residues. V was shortened by 4 bases and J by 4 bases, with 14 bases between the two germline ends. This chain's CDR3 is CASSRITGVNEKLFF. The CDR3 coding sequence is TGCGCCAGCAGCCGAATAACAGGAGTTAATGAAAAACTGTTTTTT.

The chain links TRBV7-3 to TRBJ1-6; no definite D call. Germline values: CDR1 SGHTA, CDR2 FQGTGA. The CDR3 length is 13 residues. The V end was cut by 6 bases, the J end by 10 bases, with 13 bases between. The CDR3 DNA reads TGTGCCAGCAGTGAAGGCCTGGGCTCACCCCTCCACTTT. Its translation is CASSEGLGSPLHF. Together with reference TRBV7-3 and TRBJ1-6, the CDR3 gives the full variable domain: GAGVSQTPSNKVTEKGKYVELRCDPISGHTALYWYRQSLGQGPEFLIYFQGTGAADDSGLPNDRFFAVRPEGSVSTLKIQRTERGDSAVYLCASSEGLGSPLHFGNGTRLTVT.